The present T cell receptor (beta chain) was sequenced within a study of cytomegalovirus exposure and HLA in healthy donors (dated by TCRdb to 2017 to 2019). Turning to the overall study: A later analysis indicated that the 130 or so validation repertoires were generated on the platform also employed for the 720 or so repertoires of the first cohort. Along with the approximately 700-subject first cohort, a separate validation cohort of over a hundred different subjects was used. The study aimed to test whether cataloging public T cell receptors could reveal signatures of past pathogen exposure. The study combined high-throughput TCR immunosequencing, statistical association of individual TCRs with disease status, and machine learning to predict cytomegalovirus infection status. Summary of the overall study and its limitations: A later analysis found that TCRs clustered in the first cohort also tended to co-occur in the 95 to 150 validation repertoires, with about 94% of cluster scores above 0. The validation cohort had no HLA typing available for a later analysis, so co-occurrence within that cohort was assessed over all 120 or so repertoires. Most TCR sequences were seen in very few donors, while some public TCRs were found in many individuals. The authors suggested that the approach could potentially be extended to other disease states and immunological phenotypes. A total of roughly 160 TCR beta chains were listed by the study as associated with cytomegalovirus. The classifier was reported to diagnose cytomegalovirus status with high specificity and sensitivity in both the original cohort and the validation cohort. A few of the identified cytomegalovirus-associated TCR beta chains were confirmed in vitro to be specific for cytomegalovirus antigens.

This clone was seen only once. Its specific antigen is unknown. No base quality values were provided; no much bigger clone lies one nucleotide off. The donors were included in the validation cohort of 130 or so subjects, a group kept apart from the approximately 690-subject first cohort. The library was built by means of the immunoSEQ multiplex PCR assay. From the authors' description of their analysis: To diagnose cytomegalovirus status from the catalog of TCR beta chain sequences, a statistical classification framework was built. In its TCRdb copy, this immuneACCESS table keeps in-frame sequences only and misses some clones. Where compared with another copy, unresolved V genes explain less than half of these, and the others have no known cause. The V and J calls and the clone size are those of that table, but D and trimming were determined from the DNA. This sample has over 200,000 clones in its table, and around nine tenths of those were observed once. Of the sample, approximately 2% falls within the top ten clones.

V was cut back by 3 bases and J by 4 bases, leaving a gap of 17 bases between them. The germline V gene specifies SGHRS as CDR1 and YFSETQ as CDR2. The CDR3 runs 16 residues from the cysteine to the phenylalanine. The entry retains the CDR3 DNA only, 48 bases that are in frame from base 1. The receptor was derived from a woman aged 18-35 years in good health and CMV-seropositive. Sequencing was carried out using PBMCs. This sequence uses TRBV5-1 and TRBJ1-3; TRBD1 is a possible D gene, resting on 6 matching bases. The sequence in DNA is TGCGCCAGCAGCTACTTGCCCCCCGGGACAGGAAACACCATATATTTT. The resulting protein is CASSYLPPGTGNTIYF. Full variable domain (CDR3 extended with the reference TRBV5-1 and TRBJ1-3 proteins): KAGVTQTPRYLIKTRGQQVTLSCSPISGHRSVSWYQQTPGQGLQFLFEYFSETQRNKGNFPGRFSGRQFSNSRSEMNVSTLELGDSALYLCASSYLPPGTGNTIYFGEGSWLTVV.